This is a list of T cell receptor beta chains from one sample in a study of blood T cell repertoires in COVID-19. Only in-frame clones appear in the TCRdb table, and some are missing; sequencing was by immunoSEQ multiplex PCR. The table lists under 350,000 clones, over 75% of them singletons. Sequencing input: peripheral blood. The receptors originated from a human donor in a cohort sampled during active COVID-19. The CDR3 runs from the conserved cysteine through the conserved F or W. A D gene is named only where the DNA matches it firmly. The size of a clone is reported for some rows only, either as once, few or many, or as a class for expanded clones.

j_call cdr3_length v_call clone_size d_call cdr3_nt cdr3_aa
TRBJ1-5 15 TRBV15 NA TRBD1 TGTGCCACCAGCAGAGGAGGACAGGATTATCAGCCCCAGCATTTT CATSRGGQDYQPQHF
TRBJ2-7 14 TRBV27 NA NA TGTGCCAGCAGTTTACGCGGGAACTTCTACGAGCAGTACTTC CASSLRGNFYEQYF
TRBJ1-1 14 TRBV3-1/TRBV3-2 NA NA TGTGCCAGCAGCCACGGGATAGGGAACACTGAAGCTTTCTTT CASSHGIGNTEAFF
TRBJ1-4 13 TRBV28 NA NA TGTGCCAGCGCCGAGAGGGCAACTGAAAAACTGTTTTTT CASAERATEKLFF
TRBJ1-2 18 TRBV5-5 NA TRBD1 TGTGCCAGCAGCCCGGGACAGGGGGCTCCGTTGATTGAATATGGCTACACCTTC CASSPGQGAPLIEYGYTF
TRBJ2-2 15 TRBV3-1/TRBV3-2 NA NA TGTGCCAGCAGCACGACTTACCCGAACACCGGGGAGCTGTTTTTT CASSTTYPNTGELFF
TRBJ2-2 12 TRBV5-1 NA TRBD1 TGCGCCAGCAGCCAGGGGGCCGGGGAGCTGTTTTTT CASSQGAGELFF
TRBJ1-1 14 TRBV19 NA NA TGTGCCAGTAGTATAGGGCAGGAGAGGGCTGAAGCTTTCTTT CASSIGQERAEAFF
TRBJ1-4 15 TRBV6-1 NA NA TGTGCCAGCAGTGACAGACTCCCAAGAGATGAAAAACTGTTTTTT CASSDRLPRDEKLFF
TRBJ1-4 15 TRBV30 NA TRBD1 TGTGCCTGGAGTCTTCACAGGGGGTTGAATGAAAAACTGTTTTTT CAWSLHRGLNEKLFF
TRBJ1-3 15 TRBV7-9 NA TRBD1 TGTGCCAGCAGCTTACCGGGACAGTCAGAAAACACCATATATTTT CASSLPGQSENTIYF
TRBJ2-7 16 TRBV11-2 NA TRBD2 TGTGCCAGCAGCTCGCAGCGGGGGGGCTTTCTGTACGAGCAGTACTTC CASSSQRGGFLYEQYF
TRBJ1-2 15 TRBV5-4 NA NA TGTGCCAGCAGCCCCCGGCAGGTCACTAACTATGGCTACACCTTC CASSPRQVTNYGYTF
TRBJ1-4 14 TRBV5-1 NA NA TGCGCCAGCAGCTTGGCAGGGGCTAATGAAAAACTGTTTTTT CASSLAGANEKLFF
TRBJ2-1 13 TRBV7-2 NA NA TGTGCCAGCAGGGGGGGGGCCCTCAATGAGCAGTTCTTC CASRGGALNEQFF
TRBJ1-1 14 TRBV18 NA NA TGTGCCAGCTCACCGGACCCGGGGGGAACTGAAGCTTTCTTT CASSPDPGGTEAFF
TRBJ2-2 13 TRBV21-1 NA NA TGTGCCACCCTGACAGGGAACACCGGGGAGCTGTTTTTT CATLTGNTGELFF
TRBJ2-7 13 TRBV11-3 few NA TGTGCCAGCAGCGGCCTCAACGGACTCGAGCAGTACTTC CASSGLNGLEQYF
TRBJ1-1 13 TRBV30 NA NA TGTGCCTGGAGTGCAGGTGTGAACACTGAAGCTTTCTTT CAWSAGVNTEAFF
TRBJ1-1 10 TRBV30 few TRBD1 TGTGCCTGGGGGACAGGGGAAGCTTTCTTT CAWGTGEAFF
TRBJ1-5 13 TRBV19 NA NA TGTGCCAGTAGTTTGCCAGGGTATCAGCCCCAGCATTTT CASSLPGYQPQHF
TRBJ1-3 17 TRBV3-1/TRBV3-2 NA TRBD1 TGTGCCAGCAGCCCCAGGACAGGGACCATTTTCCATGACACCATATATTTT CASSPRTGTIFHDTIYF
TRBJ2-1 16 TRBV27 NA TRBD2 TGTGCCAGCACCGTCCTAGCGGGGGGTAGATACAATGAGCAGTTCTTC CASTVLAGGRYNEQFF
TRBJ2-7 11 TRBV30 NA NA TGTGCCTGGAGTTCACCGGGGGAGCAGTACTTC CAWSSPGEQYF
TRBJ2-7 12 TRBV11-1 NA NA TGTGCCAGCAGCTGGGAACGGGACTCACAGTACTTC CASSWERDSQYF
TRBJ1-1 16 TRBV12-5 NA TRBD1 TGTGCTAGTGGCCCAGACAGGGTCTTTGGGAACACTGAAGCTTTCTTT CASGPDRVFGNTEAFF
TRBJ1-5 14 TRBV30 NA NA TGTGCCAACGGACAGTTGGATAGCAATCAGCCCCAGCATTTT CANGQLDSNQPQHF
TRBJ2-2 13 TRBV7-9 NA NA TGTGCCAGCAGCTCCCAGGGGCCCGGGGAGCTGTTTTTT CASSSQGPGELFF
TRBJ1-5 16 TRBV7-2 few NA TGTGCCAGCAGCTTACAGGGCTCAACTTCCAATCAGCCCCAGCATTTT CASSLQGSTSNQPQHF